This entry is about one T cell receptor (beta chain). Antigen: not known. The germline gives CDR1 SGHTA, CDR2 FQGNSA. V lost 7 bases to trimming and J lost 1 base; unmatched junction nucleotides: 8. CDR3 size: 15 residues. The data were obtained in a study of vaccination effects on CD4 cells after COVID-19. ViraFEST assay sequencing came after antigen-specific CD4+ T cells were expanded with viral peptide pools. The authors isolated CD4+ T cells after nine to eleven days of culture. Each person got two doses of an mRNA SARS-CoV-2 vaccine, BNT162b2 or mRNA-1273. Generated by immunoSEQ multiplex PCR, the TCRdb table keeps only in-frame clones and is missing some. In the table there are about 27,000 clones, around 82% of which are singletons.

V and J are TRBV7-2 and TRBJ1-1, with 8 bases that match TRBD1. The TCR sequence derives from a human donor who received a COVID-19 vaccine. Some clones in this sample may be carry-over from other donors' samples. The source was CD4+ T cells from PBMCs cultured with HCoV-NL63 spike peptides, collected after COVID-19 vaccination. CDR3 sequence reads: CASTPAGGRNTEAFF. In DNA form, the CDR3 reads TGTGCCAGCACCCCAGCAGGGGGCCGGAACACTGAAGCTTTCTTT.